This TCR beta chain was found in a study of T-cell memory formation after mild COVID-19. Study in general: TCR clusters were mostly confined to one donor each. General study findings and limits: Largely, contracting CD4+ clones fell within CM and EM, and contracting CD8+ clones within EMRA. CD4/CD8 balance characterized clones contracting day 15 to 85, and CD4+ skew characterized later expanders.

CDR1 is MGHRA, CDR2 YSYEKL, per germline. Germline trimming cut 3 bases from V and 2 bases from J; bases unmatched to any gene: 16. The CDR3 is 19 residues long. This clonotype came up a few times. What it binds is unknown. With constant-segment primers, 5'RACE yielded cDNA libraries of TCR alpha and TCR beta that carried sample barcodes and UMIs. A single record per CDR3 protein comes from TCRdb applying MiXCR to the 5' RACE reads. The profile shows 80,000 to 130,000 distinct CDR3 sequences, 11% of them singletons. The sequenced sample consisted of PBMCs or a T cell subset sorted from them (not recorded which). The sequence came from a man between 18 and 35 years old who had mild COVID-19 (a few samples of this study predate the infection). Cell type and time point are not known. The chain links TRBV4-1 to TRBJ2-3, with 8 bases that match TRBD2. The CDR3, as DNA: TGCGCCAGCAGCCAGGGATACCCCGATCTCGGGGGGGTCACAGATACGCAGTATTTT. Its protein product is CASSQGYPDLGGVTDTQYF.